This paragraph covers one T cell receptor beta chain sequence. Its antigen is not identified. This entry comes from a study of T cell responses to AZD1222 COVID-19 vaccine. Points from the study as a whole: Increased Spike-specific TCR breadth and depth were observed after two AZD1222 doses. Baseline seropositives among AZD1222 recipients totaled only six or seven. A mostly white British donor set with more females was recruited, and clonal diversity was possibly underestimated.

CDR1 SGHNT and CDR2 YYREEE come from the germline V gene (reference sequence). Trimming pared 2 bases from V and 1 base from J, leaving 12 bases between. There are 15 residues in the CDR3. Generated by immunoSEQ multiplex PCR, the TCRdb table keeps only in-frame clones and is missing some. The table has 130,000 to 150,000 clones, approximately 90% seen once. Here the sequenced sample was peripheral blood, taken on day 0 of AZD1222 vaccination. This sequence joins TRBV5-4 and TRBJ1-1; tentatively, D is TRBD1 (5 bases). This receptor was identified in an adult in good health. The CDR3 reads CASSFVQAANTEAFF. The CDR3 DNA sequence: TGTGCCAGCAGCTTCGTACAGGCCGCGAACACTGAAGCTTTCTTT.